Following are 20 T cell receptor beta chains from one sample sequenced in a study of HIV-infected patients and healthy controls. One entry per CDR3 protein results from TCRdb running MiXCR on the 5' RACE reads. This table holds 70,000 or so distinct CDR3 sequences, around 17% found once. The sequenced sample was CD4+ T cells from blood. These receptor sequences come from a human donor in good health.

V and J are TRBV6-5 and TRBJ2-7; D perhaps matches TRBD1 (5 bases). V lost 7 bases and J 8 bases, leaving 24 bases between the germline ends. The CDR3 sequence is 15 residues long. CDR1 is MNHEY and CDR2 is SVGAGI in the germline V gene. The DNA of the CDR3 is TGTGCCAGCACCATCGCAGCAGGGTTCCCAGGGAAGCAGTACTTC. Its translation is CASTIAAGFPGKQYF.

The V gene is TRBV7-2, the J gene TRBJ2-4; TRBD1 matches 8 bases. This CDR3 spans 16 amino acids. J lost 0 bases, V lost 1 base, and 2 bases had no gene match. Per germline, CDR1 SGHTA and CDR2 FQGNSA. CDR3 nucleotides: TGTGCCAGCAGCTTAGGGGACAGGCGAGCCAAAAACATTCAGTACTTC. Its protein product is CASSLGDRRAKNIQYF.

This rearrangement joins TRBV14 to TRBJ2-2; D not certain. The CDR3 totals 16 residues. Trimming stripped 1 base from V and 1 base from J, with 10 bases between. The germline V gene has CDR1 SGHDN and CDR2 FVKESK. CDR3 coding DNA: TGTGCCAGCAGCCAAGCGAACCCAATGAACACCGGGGAGCTGTTTTTT. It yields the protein CASSQANPMNTGELFF.

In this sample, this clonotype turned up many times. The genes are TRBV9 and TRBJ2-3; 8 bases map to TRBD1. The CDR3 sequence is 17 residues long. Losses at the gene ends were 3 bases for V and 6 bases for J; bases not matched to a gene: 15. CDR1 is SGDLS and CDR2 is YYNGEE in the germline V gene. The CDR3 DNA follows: TGTGCCAGCAGCGCCAGACAGGGGTTGTCTGCAGGGGATACGCAGTATTTT. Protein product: CASSARQGLSAGDTQYF.

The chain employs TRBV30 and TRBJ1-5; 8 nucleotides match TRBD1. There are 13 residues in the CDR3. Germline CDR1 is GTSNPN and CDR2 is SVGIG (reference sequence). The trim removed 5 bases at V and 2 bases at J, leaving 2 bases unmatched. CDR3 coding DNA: TGTGCCTGGGACAGGGGCGGCAATCAGCCCCAGCATTTT. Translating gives CAWDRGGNQPQHF.

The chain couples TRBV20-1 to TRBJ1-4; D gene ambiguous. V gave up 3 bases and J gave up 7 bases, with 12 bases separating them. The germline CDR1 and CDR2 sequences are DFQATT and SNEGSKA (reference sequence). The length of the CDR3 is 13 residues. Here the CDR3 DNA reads TGCAGTGCTAGTAACAGAGTGGTTGAAAAACTGTTTTTT. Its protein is CSASNRVVEKLFF.

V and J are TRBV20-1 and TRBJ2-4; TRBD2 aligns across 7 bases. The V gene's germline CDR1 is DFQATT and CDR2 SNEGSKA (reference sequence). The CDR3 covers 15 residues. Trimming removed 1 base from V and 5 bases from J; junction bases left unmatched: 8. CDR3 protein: CSARVAGVPENIQYF. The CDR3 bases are TGCAGTGCTAGAGTTGCGGGAGTGCCCGAAAACATTCAGTACTTC.

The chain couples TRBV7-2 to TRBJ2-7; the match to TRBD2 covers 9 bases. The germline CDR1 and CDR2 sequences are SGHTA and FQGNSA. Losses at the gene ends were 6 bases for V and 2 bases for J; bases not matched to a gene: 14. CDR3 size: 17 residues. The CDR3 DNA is TGTGCCAGCAGTCGCGGGGGGGGCGAGACAGGGCCCTACGAGCAGTACTTC. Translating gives CASSRGGGETGPYEQYF.

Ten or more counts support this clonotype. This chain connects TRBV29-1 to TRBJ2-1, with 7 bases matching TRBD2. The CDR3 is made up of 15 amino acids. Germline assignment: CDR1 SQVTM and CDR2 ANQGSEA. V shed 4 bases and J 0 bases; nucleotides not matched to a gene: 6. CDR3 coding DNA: TGCAGCGTTGGGCTAGCGGATTACTCCTACAATGAGCAGTTCTTC. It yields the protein CSVGLADYSYNEQFF.

This CDR3 is CSARDGRDPTDTQYF. CDR3 DNA: TGCAGTGCTAGAGATGGGAGGGACCCCACAGATACGCAGTATTTT. This chain joins TRBV20-1 and TRBJ2-3; 7 nucleotides align to TRBD2. Trimming took 0 bases from V and 2 from J; bases not matched to a gene: 5. This CDR3 spans 15 amino acids. CDR1 and CDR2 (germline): DFQATT, SNEGSKA (reference sequence).

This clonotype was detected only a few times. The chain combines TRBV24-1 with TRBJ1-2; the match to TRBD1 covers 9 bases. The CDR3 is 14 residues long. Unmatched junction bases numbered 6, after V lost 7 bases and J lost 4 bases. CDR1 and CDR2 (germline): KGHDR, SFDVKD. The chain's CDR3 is CATSGQGNGYGYTF. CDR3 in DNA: TGTGCCACCAGCGGACAGGGGAACGGCTATGGCTACACCTTC.

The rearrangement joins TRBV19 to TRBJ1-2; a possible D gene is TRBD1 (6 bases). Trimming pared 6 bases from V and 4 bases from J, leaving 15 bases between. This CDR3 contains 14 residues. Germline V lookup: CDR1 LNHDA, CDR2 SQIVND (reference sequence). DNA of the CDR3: TGTGCCAGTAGCCCTCCCGGGACACCCTATGGCTACACCTTC. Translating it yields CASSPPGTPYGYTF.

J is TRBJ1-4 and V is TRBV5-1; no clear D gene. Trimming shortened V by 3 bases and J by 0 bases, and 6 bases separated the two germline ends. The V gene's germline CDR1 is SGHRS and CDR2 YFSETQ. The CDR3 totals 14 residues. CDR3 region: CASSYGATNEKLFF. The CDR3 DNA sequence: TGCGCCAGCAGCTACGGAGCAACTAATGAAAAACTGTTTTTT.

The CDR3 sequence is CASSQTTMITDTQYF. CDR3 DNA: TGCGCCAGCAGCCAAACTACCATGATCACAGATACGCAGTATTTT. The chain joins TRBV4-3 to TRBJ2-3, with D unresolved. V lost 2 bases to trimming and J lost 2 bases, with 11 bases between them. This CDR3 region has 15 residues. Germline lookup yields CDR1 LGHNA and CDR2 YSLEER.

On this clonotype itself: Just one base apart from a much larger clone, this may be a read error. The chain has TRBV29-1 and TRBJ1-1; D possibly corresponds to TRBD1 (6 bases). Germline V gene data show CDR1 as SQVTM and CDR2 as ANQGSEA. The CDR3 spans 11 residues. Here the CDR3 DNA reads TGCGGCGTTGGCAGGGGTAGTTACGCTTTCTTT. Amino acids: CGVGRGSYAFF. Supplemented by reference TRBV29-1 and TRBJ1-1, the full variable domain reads SAVISQKPSRDICQRGTSLTIQCQVDSQVTMMFWYRQQPGQSLTLIATANQGSEATYESGFVIDKFPISRPNLTFSTLTVSNMSPEDSSIYLCGVGRGSYAFFGQGTRLTVV.

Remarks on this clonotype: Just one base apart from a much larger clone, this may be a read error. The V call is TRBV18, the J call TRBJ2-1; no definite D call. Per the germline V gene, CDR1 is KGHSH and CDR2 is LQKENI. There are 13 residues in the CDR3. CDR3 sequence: CASSPLSGNEQIF. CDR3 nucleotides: TGTGCCAGCTCACCACTTTCGGGCAATGAGCAGATCTTC.

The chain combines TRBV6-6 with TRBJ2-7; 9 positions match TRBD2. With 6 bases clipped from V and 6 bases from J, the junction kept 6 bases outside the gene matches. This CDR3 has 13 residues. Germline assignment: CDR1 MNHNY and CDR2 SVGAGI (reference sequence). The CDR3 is CASSTGGRVEQYF. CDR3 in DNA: TGTGCCAGCAGCACTGGCGGGAGGGTCGAGCAGTACTTC.

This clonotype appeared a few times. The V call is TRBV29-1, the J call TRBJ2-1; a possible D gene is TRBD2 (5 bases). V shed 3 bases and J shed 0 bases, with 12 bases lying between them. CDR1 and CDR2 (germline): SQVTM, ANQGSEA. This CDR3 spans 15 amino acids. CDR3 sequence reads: CSVEARADSYNEQFF. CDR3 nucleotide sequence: TGCAGCGTTGAGGCGCGGGCCGACTCCTACAATGAGCAGTTCTTC.

This CDR3 is CASSLTSGGRNTGELFF. The CDR3 DNA sequence: TGTGCCAGCAGCCTGACTAGCGGGGGCCGGAACACCGGGGAGCTGTTTTTT. J is TRBJ2-2 and V is TRBV4-2, with 12 bases aligning to TRBD2. Germline V CDR1 and CDR2: LGHNA, YNFKEQ. The length of the CDR3 is 17 residues. The trim removed 4 bases at V and 1 base at J, leaving 4 bases unmatched.

The CDR3 is CASSFSVGTGLFQYF. For the CDR3, the DNA is TGTGCCAGCAGTTTCTCCGTCGGGACAGGGCTGTTCCAGTACTTC. The chain carries TRBV12-3 or TRBV12-4 and TRBJ2-5; 9 nucleotides match TRBD1. V lost 3 bases, J lost 10 bases, and 12 bases stayed unmatched. This CDR3 has 15 amino acids.